One sample yielded the 24 T cell receptor beta chains listed below, sequenced in a study of blood T cell repertoires in COVID-19. Repertoires were generated with immunoSEQ multiplex PCR, while TCRdb's copy carries only in-frame clones and drops some. The sample yields 150,000 to 200,000 clones, around 87% seen once. The sequenced sample was PBMCs or T cells enriched from blood (not recorded which). Receptors originate from a woman in her twenties or thirties who had recovered from COVID-19.

The V gene is TRBV27, the J gene TRBJ1-1; TRBD1 is a possible D gene (5 bases). With 7 bases removed from V and 0 bases from J, the gap between germline ends came to 21 bases. There are 17 residues in the CDR3. In germline, CDR1 is MNHEY, CDR2 SMNVEV (reference sequence). The CDR3 DNA reads TGTGCCAGCACCCAATTAGGGGCAGGGTCTATGAACACTGAAGCTTTCTTT. Its protein product is CASTQLGAGSMNTEAFF.

J is TRBJ2-5 and V is TRBV18, with D perhaps TRBD2 (7 bases). Germline V gene sequence: CDR1 KGHSH, CDR2 LQKENI. CDR3 length: 14 amino acids. V was clipped by 2 bases and J by 6 bases, with 13 bases between them. CDR3 nucleotides: TGTGCCAGCTCACCAACGGGGGGCGAACAGACCCAGTACTTC. Protein: CASSPTGGEQTQYF. The full variable domain, its missing parts supplied by reference TRBV18 and TRBJ2-5, is NAGVMQNPRHLVRRRGQEARLRCSPMKGHSHVYWYRQLPEEGLKFMVYLQKENIIDESGMPKERFSAEFPKEGPSILRIQQVVRGDSAAYFCASSPTGGEQTQYFGPGTRLLVL.

The V call is TRBV3-1 (or the pseudogene TRBV3-2), the J call TRBJ2-5; 7 nucleotides agree with TRBD1. This CDR3 region has 16 residues. V gave up 2 bases and J gave up 5 bases; unmatched junction bases: 11. CDR1 and CDR2 (germline): LGHDT, YNNKEL (reference sequence). CDR3 in amino acids: CASSQKDVRGKETQYF. The CDR3, as DNA: TGTGCCAGCAGCCAAAAAGACGTCAGGGGGAAGGAGACCCAGTACTTC.

This chain connects TRBV24-1 to TRBJ2-5, with TRBD1 matching 9 bases. Losses at the gene ends were 3 bases for V and 5 bases for J; bases not matched to a gene: 6. In germline, CDR1 is KGHDR, CDR2 SFDVKD. The CDR3 consists of 15 residues. CDR3 sequence: CATSDTTGGVETQYF. CDR3 bases: TGTGCCACCAGTGATACTACAGGGGGCGTGGAGACCCAGTACTTC.

This clone was seen just once. The gene calls are TRBV6-2 or TRBV6-3 and TRBJ1-2; D is unresolved. V lost 2 bases to trimming and J lost 2 bases, with 9 bases between them. Germline CDR1 and CDR2: MNHEY and SVGEGT. This CDR3 comprises 14 residues. The CDR3 DNA follows: TGTGCCAGCAGTTACACGACTCAGAACTATGGCTACACCTTC. Protein: CASSYTTQNYGYTF.

The chain combines TRBV9 with TRBJ2-2; a weak D match, TRBD1 (5 bases). CDR3 length: 13 residues. V shed 3 bases and J shed 6 bases, with 9 bases lying between them. The germline V gene has CDR1 SGDLS and CDR2 YYNGEE. CDR3 coding DNA: TGTGCCAGCAGCGAGGGGCCCCCCGGGGAGCTGTTTTTT. Translating it yields CASSEGPPGELFF.

This chain joins TRBV27 and TRBJ1-5, with D unresolved. CDR1 is MNHEY, CDR2 SMNVEV, per germline (reference sequence). Trimming left V 8 bases short and J 0 bases short, with 11 bases between. This CDR3 comprises 14 residues. CDR3 in DNA: TGTGCCAGCTCGAGCGGGTTTAGCAATCAGCCCCAGCATTTT. It codes for CASSSGFSNQPQHF.

The rearrangement uses TRBV11-3 and TRBJ2-7; D may be TRBD1 (7 bases). Trimming shortened V by 0 bases and J by 7 bases, and 13 bases separated the two germline ends. CDR1 and CDR2 from the germline V gene are SGHNT and YENEEA. This CDR3 comprises 14 residues. The CDR3 DNA reads as TGTGCCAGCAGCTTAGATCCGTCAGGGGGGGAGCAGTACTTC. This translates into CASSLDPSGGEQYF.

This clone was detected only once. The V call is TRBV6-1, the J call TRBJ2-1; D remains ambiguous. This CDR3 spans 13 amino acids. V was trimmed by 2 bases and J by 7 bases, leaving 9 bases between them. From germline, CDR1 is MNHNS and CDR2 SASEGT. CDR3 DNA sequence: TGTGCCAGCAGTGAAATGAGAGGTAATGAGCAGTTCTTC. This codes for CASSEMRGNEQFF.

This chain's CDR3 is CASSVGQGIINEQFF. Written as DNA, the CDR3 is TGTGCCAGCAGCGTAGGACAGGGCATCATCAATGAGCAGTTCTTC. The rearrangement uses TRBV9 and TRBJ2-1, with 7 bases that match TRBD1. In germline, CDR1 is SGDLS, CDR2 YYNGEE. V lost 0 bases, J lost 6 bases, and 6 bases stayed unmatched. The CDR3 sequence is 15 residues long.

V is TRBV29-1 and J is TRBJ2-7; 13 bases are a match to TRBD2. V lost 3 bases to trimming and J lost 3 bases; unmatched junction nucleotides: 8. This CDR3 spans 16 amino acids. From germline, CDR1 is SQVTM and CDR2 ANQGSEA. The CDR3 nucleotides read TGCAGCGTTGAGGGACTAGCGGGGATAAATGACTACGAGCAGTACTTC. Translation: CSVEGLAGINDYEQYF.

The CDR3 DNA reads as TGTGCCAGCAGCTTAGCGAAGGGGACAGATACGCAGTATTTT. Protein: CASSLAKGTDTQYF. V gene TRBV7-8 combines with J gene TRBJ2-3, with D perhaps TRBD1 (5 bases). In germline, CDR1 is SGHVS, CDR2 FQNEAQ. V lost 0 bases to trimming and J lost 3 bases, with 7 bases between them. CDR3 length: 14 residues.

The CDR3 is CASSPPGLSTDTQYF. The CDR3 DNA follows: TGTGCCAGCAGCCCCCCGGGACTATCCACAGATACGCAGTATTTT. This chain joins TRBV5-8 and TRBJ2-3; TRBD2 matches at 7 bases. CDR3 length equals 15 residues. V trimming: 4 bases; J trimming: 2 bases; junction bases outside the gene matches: 7. Germline lookup yields CDR1 SGHTS and CDR2 YDEGEE.

The chain couples TRBV3-1 (or the pseudogene TRBV3-2) to TRBJ2-5; 15 bases map to TRBD2. Trimming took 4 bases from V and 7 from J; bases not matched to a gene: 13. The CDR3 is 18 residues long. Germline CDR1 LGHDT, CDR2 YNNKEL (reference sequence). CDR3 amino acids: CASSLTMLGLAGGGTQYF. CDR3 bases: TGTGCCAGCAGCCTTACCATGCTGGGACTAGCGGGGGGCGGGACCCAGTACTTC.

The V call is TRBV9, the J call TRBJ1-4; 9 bases match TRBD1. The CDR3 has 15 residues. Trimming cost V 5 bases and J 3 bases; bases outside gene matches: 5. Germline V CDR1 and CDR2: SGDLS, YYNGEE. As DNA, the CDR3 is TGTGCCAGCAGGCCGGGACAGGGACCTAATGAAAAACTGTTTTTT. It codes for CASRPGQGPNEKLFF.

The rearrangement uses TRBV28 and TRBJ1-5; D unclear. The germline V gene has CDR1 MDHEN and CDR2 SYDVKM. Trimming removed 6 bases at V and 7 bases at J, with 16 bases between. The CDR3 loop spans 14 amino acids. The CDR3 loop is CASRPEEGRQPQHF. As DNA, the CDR3 is TGTGCCAGCAGGCCCGAGGAGGGAAGGCAGCCCCAGCATTTT. Variable domain in full (rest from reference TRBV28 and TRBJ1-5): DVKVTQSSRYLVKRTGEKVFLECVQDMDHENMFWYRQDPGLGLRLIYFSYDVKMKEKGDIPEGYSVSREKKERFSLILESASTNQTSMYLCASRPEEGRQPQHFGDGTRLSIL.

J is TRBJ1-1 and V is TRBV11-2, with D possibly being TRBD1 (5 bases). Germline lookup yields CDR1 SGHAT and CDR2 FQNNGV. The CDR3 totals 13 residues. Trimming took 4 bases from V and 1 from J, leaving 7 bases between them. Here the CDR3 DNA reads TGTGCCAGCAGCTGGGGCTCGAACACTGAAGCTTTCTTT. Its protein is CASSWGSNTEAFF.

The table lists this clone with a few counts. J is TRBJ1-1 and V is TRBV18, with TRBD1 identical over 11 bases. V lost 0 bases, J lost 7 bases, and 7 bases stayed unmatched. The CDR3 length is 16 residues. CDR1 and CDR2 (germline): KGHSH, LQKENI. Written as DNA, the CDR3 is TGTGCCAGCTCACCACCGGGACAGGGGGGGGACGGTGAAGCTTTCTTT. Protein: CASSPPGQGGDGEAFF.

This clone was observed once. The V and J genes are TRBV5-1 and TRBJ1-2; the D gene is possibly TRBD1 (6 bases). V lost 0 bases, J lost 4 bases, and 13 bases lay in between. CDR1 and CDR2 (germline): SGHRS, YFSETQ. The length of the CDR3 is 15 residues. CDR3 DNA sequence: TGCGCCAGCAGCTTGGCAGCAGGGGAGAGCTATGGCTACACCTTC. Amino acids: CASSLAAGESYGYTF.

This sequence joins TRBV3-1 (or the pseudogene TRBV3-2) and TRBJ1-2, with 9 bases matching TRBD1. J was trimmed by 7 bases and V by 1 base; bases with no gene match: 10. Germline-derived CDR1 and CDR2 are LGHDT and YNNKEL (reference sequence). The CDR3 extends over 16 amino acids. CDR3 loop: CASSQGTGAVSRGYTF. CDR3 bases: TGTGCCAGCAGCCAAGGGACAGGGGCCGTTTCGCGTGGCTACACCTTC.

The J gene is TRBJ2-7, the V gene TRBV5-1, with 7 bases lining up with TRBD2. Per germline, CDR1 SGHRS and CDR2 YFSETQ. Unmatched junction bases numbered 3, after V lost 0 bases and J lost 3 bases. There are 14 residues in the CDR3. CDR3 DNA sequence: TGCGCCAGCAGCTTGGGGACGGGGGGCTACGAGCAGTACTTC. Protein product: CASSLGTGGYEQYF.

The CDR3 DNA follows: TGTGCCAGCAGCGTATGGGAGGGAAATGAGCAGTTCTTC. Its translation is CASSVWEGNEQFF. This chain connects TRBV9 to TRBJ2-1, with TRBD2 matching 7 bases. Per germline, CDR1 SGDLS and CDR2 YYNGEE. The length of the CDR3 is 13 residues. J was trimmed by 7 bases and V by 1 base; bases with no gene match: 2.

The rearrangement links TRBV30 to TRBJ1-2; perhaps TRBD1 as D (6 bases). The germline V gene encodes CDR1 GTSNPN and CDR2 SVGIG (reference sequence). This CDR3 is built from 13 residues. V shed 1 base and J shed 8 bases, with 14 bases lying between them. In DNA, the CDR3 is TGTGCCTGGAGTGGGCAGGGGTTAATCGGCTACACCTTC. Translated: CAWSGQGLIGYTF. The entire variable domain, with the rest obtained from reference TRBV30 and TRBJ1-2, is as follows: SQTIHQWPATLVQPVGSPLSLECTVEGTSNPNLYWYRQAAGRGLQLLFYSVGIGQISSEVPQNLSASRPQDRQFILSSKKLLLSDSGFYLCAWSGQGLIGYTFGSGTRLTVV.

The V and J genes are TRBV3-1 (or the pseudogene TRBV3-2) and TRBJ1-5, with TRBD1 matching 9 bases. The CDR3 is made up of 15 amino acids. The V gene's germline CDR1 is LGHDT and CDR2 YNNKEL (reference sequence). V was pared by 1 base and J by 4 bases, with 2 bases of the junction left unmatched. CDR3 nucleotides: TGTGCCAGCAGCCAAGGGACAGGGGCTAATCAGCCCCAGCATTTT. This translates into CASSQGTGANQPQHF.